The clone carrying this T cell receptor (beta chain) is a singleton in its sample. This specimen belongs to a study of blood T cell repertoires in COVID-19. V was pared by 12 bases and J by 8 bases, with 9 bases between. CDR3 length equals 10 residues. Germline assignment: CDR1 KGHDR and CDR2 SFDVKD. Generated by immunoSEQ multiplex PCR, the TCRdb table keeps only in-frame clones and is missing some. The table includes fewer than 450,000 clones, about 90% detected once. This receptor was taken from a man aged 18-30 years who had recovered from COVID-19. This sequence joins TRBV24-1 and TRBJ1-4; D unresolved. Sequencing was performed on PBMCs or T cells enriched from blood (not recorded which). The CDR3 loop reads CAVRSEKLFF. In nucleotides, the CDR3 is TGTGCCGTCCGTTCGGAAAAACTGTTTTTT.